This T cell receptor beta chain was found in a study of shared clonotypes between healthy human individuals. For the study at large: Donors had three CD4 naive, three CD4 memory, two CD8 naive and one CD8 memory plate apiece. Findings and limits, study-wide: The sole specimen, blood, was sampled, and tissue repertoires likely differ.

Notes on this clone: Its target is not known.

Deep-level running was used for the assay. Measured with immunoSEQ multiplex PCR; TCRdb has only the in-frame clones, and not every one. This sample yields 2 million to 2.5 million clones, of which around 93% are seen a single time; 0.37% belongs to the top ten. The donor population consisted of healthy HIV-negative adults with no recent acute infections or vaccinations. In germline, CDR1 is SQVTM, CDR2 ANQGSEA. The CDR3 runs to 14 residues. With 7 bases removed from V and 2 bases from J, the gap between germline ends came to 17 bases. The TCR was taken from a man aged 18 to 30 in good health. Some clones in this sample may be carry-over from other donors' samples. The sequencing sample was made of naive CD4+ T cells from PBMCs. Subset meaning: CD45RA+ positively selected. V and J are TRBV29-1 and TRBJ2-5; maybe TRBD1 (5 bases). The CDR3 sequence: CSADLRANQETQYF. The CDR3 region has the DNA TGCAGCGCCGACCTCAGGGCGAATCAAGAGACCCAGTACTTC.